These 2 T cell receptor beta chains were all obtained from the same sample, sequenced in a study of human T cells and chemical hapten exposure. Time point specified: patch test 3, about 24 weeks after DPC sensitization. Treatment of the sample: therapeutic diphenylcyclopropenone sensitization with weekly scalp DPC. TCRdb analysed the RACE reads with MiXCR anew, one entry per CDR3 protein. The sample includes under 100,000 distinct CDR3 sequences, approximately 10% of them seen just once. The material sequenced was whole blood, taken in connection with sensitization to the hapten diphenylcyclopropenone (DPC). The receptors were gathered from a woman between 45 and 65 years old with alopecia areata. Some clones in this sample may be carry-over from other donors' samples.

This clonotype was counted at least ten times. The chain carries TRBV14 and TRBJ1-1; D unclear. CDR1 and CDR2 from the germline V gene are SGHDN and FVKESK. V was pared by 2 bases and J by 0 bases, with 4 bases between. The CDR3 has 13 amino acids. The CDR3 DNA reads TGTGCCAGCAGCCAATCGGTGAACACTGAAGCTTTCTTT. This gives the protein CASSQSVNTEAFF.

This clonotype was picked up many times. The chain has TRBV6-6 and TRBJ2-1, with D perhaps TRBD1 or TRBD2 (6 bases each). The CDR3 totals 12 residues. CDR1 is MNHNY, CDR2 SVGAGI, per germline (reference sequence). V lost 5 bases and J lost 7, with 9 bases in between. DNA for the CDR3: TGTGCCAGCAGTGGAGGGGGGAATGAGCAGTTCTTC. Translation: CASSGGGNEQFF.